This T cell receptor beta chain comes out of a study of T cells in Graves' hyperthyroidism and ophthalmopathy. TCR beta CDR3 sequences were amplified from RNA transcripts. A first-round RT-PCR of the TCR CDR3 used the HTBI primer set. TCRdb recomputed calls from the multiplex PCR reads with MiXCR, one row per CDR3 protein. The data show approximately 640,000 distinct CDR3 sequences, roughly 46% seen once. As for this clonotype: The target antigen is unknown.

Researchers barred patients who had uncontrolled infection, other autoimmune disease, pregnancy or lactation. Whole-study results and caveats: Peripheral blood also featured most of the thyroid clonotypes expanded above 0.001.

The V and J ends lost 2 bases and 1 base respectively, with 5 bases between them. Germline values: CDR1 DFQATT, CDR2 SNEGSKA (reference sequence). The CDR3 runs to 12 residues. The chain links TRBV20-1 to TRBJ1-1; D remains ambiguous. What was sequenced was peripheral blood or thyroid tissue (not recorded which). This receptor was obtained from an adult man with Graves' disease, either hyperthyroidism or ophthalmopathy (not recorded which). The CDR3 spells CSARSQNTEAFF. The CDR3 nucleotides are TGCAGTGCTAGAAGCCAGAACACTGAAGCTTTCTTT.